These T cell receptor beta chains were read from a single sample in a study of beta chain features in type 1 diabetes. Method: immunoSEQ multiplex PCR; TCRdb's copy keeps in-frame clones and lacks some. The sample has around 300,000 clones, 8% seen once. Sequencing was carried out using central memory CD4+ T cells from blood. The receptors were sampled from a young woman in good health. CDR3s include the opening cysteine and the closing phenylalanine or tryptophan. The D gene is left open where the match is weak. A row's size may be missing; if present it is once, few, many or a size class.

>TRBV7-2|few|TRBJ2-7|.
CASSFRVSRAYEQYF
TGTGCCAGCAGCTTCCGGGTTAGCCGGGCCTACGAGCAGTACTTC
>TRBV6-1|.|TRBJ1-5|TRBD1
CASSETGPDRRHF
TGTGCCAGCAGTGAAACGGGCCCGGACAGGAGGCATTTT
>TRBV15|.|TRBJ1-1|.
CATSTRPEAFF
TGTGCCACCAGCACGAGGCCTGAAGCTTTCTTT
>TRBV5-1|few|TRBJ1-1|.
CASSLVPESGTEAFF
TGCGCCAGCAGCTTAGTGCCCGAATCGGGCACTGAAGCTTTCTTT
>TRBV4-3|.|TRBJ2-1|TRBD1
CASSHLTGSSYNEQFF
TGCGCCAGCAGCCACCTGACAGGGAGCTCCTACAATGAGCAGTTCTTC
>TRBV9|.|TRBJ2-5|.
CASALSTQGLQETQYF
TGTGCCAGCGCGCTTTCTACACAGGGTCTCCAAGAGACCCAGTACTTC
>TRBV28|many|TRBJ2-1|.
CASSFRTLYNEQFF
TGTGCCAGCAGTTTCAGGACTTTGTACAATGAGCAGTTCTTC
>TRBV29-1|few|TRBJ2-7|TRBD1
CSVVWTGGSYEQYF
TGCAGCGTTGTATGGACAGGGGGCTCCTACGAGCAGTACTTC
>TRBV5-8|few|TRBJ1-1|.
CASSLEGNTEAFF
TGTGCCAGCAGCTTGGAGGGGAACACTGAAGCTTTCTTT
>TRBV18|.|TRBJ2-3|.
CASSSYGTQGRTDTQYF
TGTGCCAGCTCATCCTACGGGACACAAGGGCGCACAGATACGCAGTATTTT
>TRBV29-1|few|TRBJ1-4|TRBD1
CSVNNRGLNEKLFF
TGCAGCGTAAATAACAGGGGACTTAATGAAAAACTGTTTTTT
>TRBV5-1|.|TRBJ1-1|TRBD1
CASSSSRDRGRGNTEAFF
TGCGCCAGCAGCTCATCAAGGGACAGGGGGAGAGGGAACACTGAAGCTTTCTTT
>TRBV11-3|.|TRBJ1-4|TRBD1
CASSRRSTGQGNEKLFF
TGTGCCAGCAGCCGACGGTCTACGGGACAGGGTAATGAAAAACTGTTTTTT
>TRBV6-6|few|TRBJ1-1|TRBD1
CASTPDRGREAFF
TGTGCCAGCACCCCGGACAGGGGGCGGGAAGCTTTCTTT
>TRBV18|few|TRBJ2-1|TRBD1
CASSHTGGNEQFF
TGTGCCAGCTCACACACAGGGGGAAATGAGCAGTTCTTC
>TRBV18|.|TRBJ1-6|.
CASSLRADGSPLHF
TGTGCCAGCTCTCTCAGAGCCGACGGCTCACCCCTCCACTTT
>TRBV19|.|TRBJ1-4|.
CASSPMVNEKLFF
TGTGCCAGTTCCCCCATGGTCAATGAAAAACTGTTTTTT
>TRBV5-1|few|TRBJ1-6|.
CASSLGPTSNSPLHF
TGCGCCAGCAGCTTGGGACCCACCTCCAATTCACCCCTCCACTTT
>TRBV4-1|.|TRBJ1-4|.
CASSQVWGNDEKLFF
TGCGCCAGCAGCCAAGTATGGGGGAACGATGAAAAACTGTTTTTT
>TRBV14|few|TRBJ2-7|.
CASSQESLPTYEQYF
TGTGCCAGCAGCCAAGAATCCCTCCCTACCTACGAGCAGTACTTC
>TRBV7-2|few|TRBJ2-7|TRBD2
CASSLLGLGYEQYF
TGTGCCAGCAGCTTGCTAGGACTAGGGTACGAGCAGTACTTC
>TRBV2|.|TRBJ1-1|.
CASTRDNTEAFF
TGTGCCAGCACCAGGGATAACACTGAAGCTTTCTTT
>TRBV5-1|.|TRBJ2-2|TRBD2
CASSLGLAGETPGELFF
TGCGCCAGCAGCTTGGGACTAGCGGGAGAAACCCCCGGGGAGCTGTTTTTT
>TRBV18|few|TRBJ2-1|.
CASRLAGASWGYNEQFF
TGTGCCAGCCGCCTGGCGGGGGCCTCCTGGGGCTACAATGAGCAGTTCTTC
>TRBV13|.|TRBJ2-5|TRBD2
CASSSFAGGLVETQYF
TGTGCCAGCAGTTCCTTTGCGGGGGGGCTTGTCGAGACCCAGTACTTC
>TRBV11-1|many|TRBJ2-3|TRBD2
CASSLFGASGKSQYF
TGTGCCAGCAGCTTATTTGGGGCTAGCGGGAAGTCGCAGTATTTT
>TRBV7-6|.|TRBJ1-2|.
CASTLNYGYTF
TGTGCCAGCACCCTCAACTATGGCTACACCTTC
>TRBV9|few|TRBJ2-1|.
CASSVSVQEANNEQFF
TGTGCCAGCAGCGTTTCTGTGCAGGAGGCCAACAATGAGCAGTTCTTC
>TRBV5-1|.|TRBJ2-3|TRBD1
CASSLGQATSTDTQYF
TGCGCCAGCAGCTTAGGACAGGCCACTAGCACAGATACGCAGTATTTT
>TRBV5-6|many|TRBJ2-4|.
CASSLNRLAKNIQYF
TGTGCCAGCAGCTTAAACAGATTAGCCAAAAACATTCAGTACTTC
>TRBV28|many|TRBJ1-1|TRBD1
CASSPGDRVDTEAFF
TGTGCCAGCAGCCCGGGGGACAGGGTGGATACTGAAGCTTTCTTT
>TRBV5-6|few|TRBJ2-5|.
CASSLLNMKGRETQYF
TGTGCCAGCAGCTTACTTAACATGAAGGGGAGGGAGACCCAGTACTTC
>TRBV15|.|TRBJ1-6|TRBD1
CATSRKLGTGESPLHF
TGTGCCACCAGCAGAAAACTCGGGACAGGGGAGTCACCCCTCCACTTT
>TRBV2|few|TRBJ1-2|TRBD1
CASQAGGPHF
TGTGCCAGCCAGGCAGGGGGCCCCCACTTC
>TRBV6-5|few|TRBJ1-1|.
CASSSTAGSAFF
TGTGCCAGCAGTTCAACGGCGGGAAGCGCTTTCTTT
>TRBV4-3|.|TRBJ2-2|.
CASSHSGLSPGELFF
TGCGCCAGCAGCCATTCTGGGCTTAGCCCCGGGGAGCTGTTTTTT
>TRBV7-2|medium-sized|TRBJ1-6|.
CASSLAPKNSPLHF
TGTGCCAGCAGCTTAGCGCCCAAGAATTCACCCCTCCACTTT
>TRBV7-2|.|TRBJ2-7|TRBD2
CASRPTSGRIHEQYF
TGTGCCAGCAGACCCACTAGCGGGAGGATCCACGAGCAGTACTTC
>TRBV28|.|TRBJ1-1|TRBD1
CASSSTFGTDHTEAFF
TGTGCCAGCAGTTCAACGTTCGGGACAGACCACACTGAAGCTTTCTTT
>TRBV5-1|.|TRBJ2-1|TRBD2
CASSLDLAGAGEQFF
TGCGCCAGCAGCTTGGATCTAGCGGGTGCTGGGGAGCAGTTCTTC
>TRBV5-1|.|TRBJ2-7|TRBD1
CASSITGGPSYEQYF
TGCGCCAGCAGCATCACAGGGGGGCCCTCCTACGAGCAGTACTTC
>TRBV27|few|TRBJ2-5|.
CASSLRDMEREAGGPETQYF
TGTGCCAGCAGTTTGAGAGACATGGAGCGGGAAGCAGGGGGCCCGGAGACCCAGTACTTC
>TRBV9|many|TRBJ2-6|.
CASSLWGAGANVLTF
TGTGCCAGCAGCCTTTGGGGGGCTGGGGCCAACGTCCTGACTTTC
>TRBV5-1|few|TRBJ1-1|.
CASSPAGGNTEAFF
TGCGCCAGCAGCCCGGCGGGGGGTAACACTGAAGCTTTCTTT
>TRBV9|.|TRBJ1-2|.
CASSRRDRNPYGYTF
TGTGCCAGCAGTCGCCGTGATAGGAACCCCTATGGCTACACCTTC
>TRBV7-2|.|TRBJ2-7|TRBD2
CASSWGLGGEQYF
TGTGCCAGCAGCTGGGGACTAGGAGGCGAGCAGTACTTC
>TRBV2|.|TRBJ1-1|.
CAGLTQGVNTEAFF
TGTGCCGGCCTAACCCAGGGAGTGAACACTGAAGCTTTCTTT
>TRBV11-2|few|TRBJ2-3|TRBD2
CASSPQRGRTDTQYF
TGTGCCAGCAGTCCTCAGCGGGGTCGCACAGATACGCAGTATTTT
>TRBV27|few|TRBJ2-3|.
CASRYRVLGTDTQYF
TGTGCCAGCAGATACAGGGTTTTAGGCACAGATACGCAGTATTTT
>TRBV7-2|few|TRBJ2-1|.
CASSLANSRNEQFF
TGTGCCAGCAGCTTAGCTAACTCTAGGAATGAGCAGTTCTTC
>TRBV7-3|few|TRBJ2-1|.
CASSLNPPSSYNEQFF
TGTGCCAGCAGCTTAAACCCCCCGAGCTCCTACAATGAGCAGTTCTTC
>TRBV7-9|few|TRBJ2-3|.
CASSLANLGSPSDTQYF
TGTGCCAGCAGCTTAGCGAACCTGGGTAGCCCCTCAGATACGCAGTATTTT
>TRBV7-9|.|TRBJ2-5|.
CASSHLQGRETQYF
TGTGCCAGCAGCCATCTACAGGGCCGGGAGACCCAGTACTTC
>TRBV7-2|.|TRBJ2-7|.
CASSSGYSSYEQYF
TGTGCCAGCAGCTCCGGTTACAGCTCCTACGAGCAGTACTTC
>TRBV28|few|TRBJ1-1|.
CASSFQNTEAFF
TGTGCCAGCAGTTTTCAAAACACTGAAGCTTTCTTT
>TRBV29-1|few|TRBJ2-1|TRBD1
CSVGYRGPGQFSSYNEQFF
TGCAGCGTTGGGTACAGGGGCCCAGGTCAATTTAGCTCCTACAATGAGCAGTTCTTC